A selection of T cell receptor beta chains follows, all from one sample in a study of cytomegalovirus exposure and HLA in healthy donors. Data came from immunoSEQ multiplex PCR; TCRdb stores just in-frame clones and leaves some out. This table holds 150,000 or so clones, about three quarters found once. The source material was PBMCs. The receptors were gathered from a man in his fifties in good health and CMV-seropositive. The CDR3 runs from the conserved cysteine through the conserved F or W. D genes are given only for firm matches. Clone size appears in some rows only: once, few, many, or a class for an expanded clone.

TRBV5-1	TRBD1	14	.	TRBJ2-1	CASSRPGTENEQFF	TGCGCCAGCAGCCGTCCCGGGACAGAAAATGAGCAGTTCTTC
TRBV4-1	.	16	few	TRBJ2-3	CASSQAGLRGTDTQYF	TGCGCCAGCAGCCAAGCCGGACTAAGAGGTACAGATACGCAGTATTTT
TRBV6-6	TRBD1	16	once	TRBJ1-6	CASSYSGQGVDSPLHF	TGTGCCAGCAGTTACTCTGGACAGGGGGTCGACTCACCCCTCCACTTT
TRBV7-7	.	13	.	TRBJ2-3	CASSLYGTDTQYF	TGTGCCAGCAGCTTATATGGCACAGATACGCAGTATTTT
TRBV2	.	15	.	TRBJ1-1	CASSEEISANTEAFF	TGTGCCAGCAGTGAGGAGATCTCGGCAAACACTGAAGCTTTCTTT
TRBV19	.	13	.	TRBJ2-7	CASSMGGMGEQYF	TGTGCCAGTAGTATGGGGGGAATGGGCGAGCAGTACTTC
TRBV5-6	TRBD1	15	once	TRBJ1-5	CASSFWDRENQPQHF	TGTGCCAGCAGCTTCTGGGACAGGGAGAATCAGCCCCAGCATTTT
TRBV7-9	TRBD1	14	once	TRBJ1-4	CASSLTGAGEKLFF	TGTGCCAGCAGCTTAACAGGGGCCGGTGAAAAACTGTTTTTT
TRBV2	TRBD2	17	few	TRBJ2-3	CASGRGGLAGITDTQYF	TGTGCCAGCGGGAGGGGGGGACTAGCGGGGATCACAGATACGCAGTATTTT
TRBV4-1	TRBD1	14	.	TRBJ2-5	CASSQATGQKTQYF	TGCGCCAGCAGCCAAGCGACAGGGCAAAAGACCCAGTACTTC
TRBV11-3	TRBD2	16	.	TRBJ2-7	CASSLRGGPDYYEQYF	TGTGCCAGCAGCTTGCGCGGGGGGCCTGACTACTACGAGCAGTACTTC
TRBV7-9	.	16	.	TRBJ1-1	CASSLDLGQLNTEAFF	TGTGCCAGCAGCTTAGATCTTGGACAGCTGAACACTGAAGCTTTCTTT
TRBV9	.	14	.	TRBJ2-1	CASGRGSNNNEQFF	TGTGCCAGCGGTCGGGGGAGCAACAACAATGAGCAGTTCTTC
TRBV12-5	TRBD1	14	.	TRBJ2-5	CASGPGDSRGAQYF	TGTGCTAGTGGGCCCGGGGACAGCCGAGGGGCCCAGTACTTC
TRBV19	.	13	.	TRBJ1-1	CASRARSNTEAFF	TGTGCCAGTAGGGCCAGATCTAACACTGAAGCTTTCTTT
TRBV5-1	TRBD2	15	.	TRBJ2-3	CASSSSGAPTDTQYF	TGCGCCAGCAGCTCTAGCGGGGCGCCCACAGATACGCAGTATTTT
TRBV2	TRBD1	13	.	TRBJ2-7	CTSVGQGLYEQYF	TGTACCAGCGTCGGACAGGGACTCTACGAGCAGTACTTC
TRBV5-8	TRBD1	15	.	TRBJ2-1	CASSMDRGILNEQFF	TGTGCCAGCAGCATGGACAGGGGAATCCTCAATGAGCAGTTCTTC
TRBV5-5	.	16	.	TRBJ1-4	CASSLGLGGTNEKLFF	TGTGCCAGCAGCTTAGGTCTCGGGGGAACTAATGAAAAACTGTTTTTT
TRBV6-1	.	14	.	TRBJ1-1	CASRDFGWDTEAFF	TGTGCCAGCAGAGACTTTGGTTGGGACACTGAAGCTTTCTTT
TRBV28	.	16	.	TRBJ2-3	CASTRAGVWGTDTQYF	TGTGCCAGCACTCGCGCAGGGGTTTGGGGCACAGATACGCAGTATTTT
TRBV12-5	.	14	.	TRBJ1-5	CASALGGGNQPQHF	TGTGCTAGTGCCCTGGGGGGTGGCAATCAGCCCCAGCATTTT
TRBV2	.	14	.	TRBJ2-2	CASSSLSNTGELFF	TGTGCCAGCAGTTCCCTCTCGAACACCGGGGAGCTGTTTTTT
TRBV25-1	TRBD1	16	.	TRBJ2-5	CASSTPGTGNRETQYF	TGTGCCAGCAGTACTCCCGGGACAGGGAACCGAGAGACCCAGTACTTC
TRBV28	TRBD1	18	once	TRBJ1-1	CASSLYRDRAVDGDKAFF	TGTGCCAGCAGTTTATACCGGGACAGGGCTGTCGATGGGGATAAAGCTTTCTTT
TRBV19	.	13	.	TRBJ1-2	CASSIGGQRGYTF	TGTGCCAGTAGTATAGGGGGGCAGCGGGGCTACACCTTC
TRBV5-1	TRBD1	15	.	TRBJ1-6	CASSLAGGRYSPLHF	TGCGCCAGCAGCTTAGCAGGGGGCAGGTATTCACCCCTCCACTTT
TRBV6-5	TRBD1	15	.	TRBJ1-6	CASRPDRVRNSPLHF	TGTGCCAGCAGACCCGACAGGGTTCGGAACTCACCCCTCCACTTT
TRBV14	.	18	.	TRBJ1-5	CASSPSTVPEARNQPQHF	TGTGCCAGCAGCCCCTCTACTGTCCCAGAGGCGCGAAATCAGCCCCAGCATTTT
TRBV28	.	14	.	TRBJ1-5	CASSIAGGLQPQHF	TGTGCCAGCAGTATAGCCGGGGGGCTCCAGCCCCAGCATTTT
TRBV29-1	TRBD1	13	.	TRBJ2-1	CSVVTGGGNEQFF	TGCAGCGTTGTAACAGGGGGTGGCAATGAGCAGTTCTTC
TRBV2	.	13	.	TRBJ1-1	CALRWGLNTEAFF	TGTGCTCTCAGGTGGGGACTAAACACTGAAGCTTTCTTT
TRBV9	.	16	.	TRBJ2-3	CASSVAEGHPTDTQYF	TGTGCCAGCAGCGTAGCTGAGGGCCACCCCACAGATACGCAGTATTTT
TRBV7-6	.	12	.	TRBJ2-3	CASSYGTKTQYF	TGTGCCAGCAGCTACGGGACAAAGACGCAGTATTTT
TRBV4-1	.	15	.	TRBJ1-1	CASNAATGKNTEAFF	TGCGCCAGCAATGCTGCCACCGGGAAGAACACTGAAGCTTTCTTT
TRBV6-1	TRBD1	13	.	TRBJ1-2	CASGTGTGHGYTF	TGTGCCAGCGGGACCGGGACAGGGCATGGCTACACCTTC
TRBV2	.	13	.	TRBJ2-5	CASRQRNQETQYF	TGTGCCAGCAGACAGAGAAACCAAGAGACCCAGTACTTC
TRBV7-8	.	14	.	TRBJ2-7	CASSLDYSGSEQYF	TGTGCCAGCAGCTTAGATTACAGTGGAAGCGAGCAGTACTTC
TRBV7-9	.	13	.	TRBJ1-2	CASSLDTFYGYTF	TGTGCCAGCAGCTTAGACACCTTCTATGGCTACACCTTC
TRBV27	TRBD1	16	.	TRBJ1-4	CASSPAYRGGNEKLFF	TGTGCCAGCAGCCCGGCCTACAGGGGGGGTAATGAAAAACTGTTTTTT
TRBV25-1	.	13	.	TRBJ2-7	CASRAGQPYEQYF	TGTGCCAGCAGGGCGGGACAGCCTTACGAGCAGTACTTC
TRBV5-1	TRBD1	16	few	TRBJ2-3	CASSPGQGASTDTQYF	TGCGCCAGCAGCCCGGGACAGGGGGCGAGCACAGATACGCAGTATTTT
TRBV28	.	14	.	TRBJ2-5	CASSLTAVQETQYF	TGTGCCAGCAGTTTAACTGCCGTGCAAGAGACCCAGTACTTC
TRBV5-1	.	15	.	TRBJ2-3	CASSMGGTSTDTQYF	TGCGCCAGCAGCATGGGGGGCACTAGCACAGATACGCAGTATTTT
TRBV19	TRBD1	15	.	TRBJ2-7	CASSTPGTGGYEQYF	TGTGCCAGTAGTACCCCCGGGACAGGGGGTTACGAGCAGTACTTC
TRBV19	.	14	.	TRBJ1-2	CASSLQTSNYGYTF	TGTGCCAGTAGCCTTCAGACATCTAACTATGGCTACACCTTC
TRBV7-9	.	13	.	TRBJ1-2	CASSLYSNYGYTF	TGTGCCAGCAGCTTATACAGTAACTATGGCTACACCTTC
TRBV28	TRBD1	14	.	TRBJ1-5	CASSITTGEQPQHF	TGTGCCAGCAGTATAACGACAGGGGAACAGCCCCAGCATTTT
TRBV5-1	TRBD1	14	.	TRBJ2-5	CASSYGQGGETQYF	TGCGCCAGCAGCTACGGACAGGGCGGAGAGACCCAGTACTTC
TRBV19	TRBD1	16	.	TRBJ2-7	CASSDGGTGTVYEQYF	TGTGCCAGTAGTGACGGTGGGACCGGGACAGTCTACGAGCAGTACTTC
TRBV11-2	TRBD1	12	once	TRBJ1-1	CASTTGRTEAFF	TGTGCCAGCACGACAGGGCGCACTGAAGCTTTCTTT
TRBV30	.	13	.	TRBJ1-1	CAWGQGWGFEAFF	TGTGCCTGGGGTCAGGGGTGGGGCTTTGAAGCTTTCTTT
TRBV2	TRBD2	15	.	TRBJ2-5	CAGASGGPLAETQYF	TGTGCCGGAGCTAGCGGGGGCCCTCTGGCGGAGACCCAGTACTTC
TRBV6-1	.	15	.	TRBJ2-2	CASTPGGRSTGELFF	TGTGCCAGCACCCCTGGGGGCAGGTCCACCGGGGAGCTGTTTTTT
TRBV28	.	14	.	TRBJ2-1	CASSLMAEYNEQFF	TGTGCCAGCAGTTTAATGGCAGAATACAATGAGCAGTTCTTC
TRBV5-1	TRBD1	16	.	TRBJ2-3	CASSLRGQGSTDTQYF	TGCGCCAGCAGCTTGCGGGGACAGGGTAGCACAGATACGCAGTATTTT
TRBV7-9	TRBD1	16	.	TRBJ2-3	CASSSRTGGFIDTQYF	TGTGCCAGCAGCTCCAGGACAGGGGGCTTTATAGATACGCAGTATTTT